The count of the clone carrying this TCR beta chain is one. Its target is unknown. The sample comes from a study of OX40 agonist ivuxolimab in advanced cancers. Study conclusions and caveats: Some nonresponders also had low normalized T-cell clonal expansion.

V gave up 2 bases and J gave up 9 bases, with 18 bases separating them. CDR1 and CDR2 (germline): GTSNPN, SVGIG (reference sequence). This CDR3 has 14 amino acids. Measured with immunoSEQ multiplex PCR; TCRdb has only the in-frame clones, and not every one. The sample shows 35,000 to 50,000 clones, roughly 90% of them seen only once. The chain couples TRBV30 to TRBJ2-3; D gene unclear. This TCR derives from an adult with an advanced solid tumor such as melanoma, head and neck, liver or kidney cancer. The sample in question was CD4+ or CD8+ T cells sorted from blood, obtained in a trial of the OX40 agonist ivuxolimab. CDR3 DNA: TGTGCCTGGAGTCCCCCTACTCGGGTGGGGACGCAGTATTTT. This translates into CAWSPPTRVGTQYF.